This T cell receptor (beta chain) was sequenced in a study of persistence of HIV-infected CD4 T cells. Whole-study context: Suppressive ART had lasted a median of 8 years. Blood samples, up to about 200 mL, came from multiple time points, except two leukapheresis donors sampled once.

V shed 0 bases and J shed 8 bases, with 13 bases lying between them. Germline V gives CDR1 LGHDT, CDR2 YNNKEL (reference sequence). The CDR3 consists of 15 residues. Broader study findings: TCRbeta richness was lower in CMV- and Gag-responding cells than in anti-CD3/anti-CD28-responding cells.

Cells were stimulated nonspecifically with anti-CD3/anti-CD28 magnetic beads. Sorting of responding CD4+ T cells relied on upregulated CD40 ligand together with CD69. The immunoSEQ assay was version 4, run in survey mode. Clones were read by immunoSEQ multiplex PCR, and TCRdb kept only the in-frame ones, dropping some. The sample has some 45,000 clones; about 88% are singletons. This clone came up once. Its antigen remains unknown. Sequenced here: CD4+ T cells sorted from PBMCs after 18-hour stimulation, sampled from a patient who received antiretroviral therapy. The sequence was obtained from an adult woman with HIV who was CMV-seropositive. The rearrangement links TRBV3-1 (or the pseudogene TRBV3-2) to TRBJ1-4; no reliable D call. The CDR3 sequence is CASSQDFGRREKLFF. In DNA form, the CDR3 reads TGTGCCAGCAGCCAAGATTTTGGGCGCCGGGAAAAACTGTTTTTT.